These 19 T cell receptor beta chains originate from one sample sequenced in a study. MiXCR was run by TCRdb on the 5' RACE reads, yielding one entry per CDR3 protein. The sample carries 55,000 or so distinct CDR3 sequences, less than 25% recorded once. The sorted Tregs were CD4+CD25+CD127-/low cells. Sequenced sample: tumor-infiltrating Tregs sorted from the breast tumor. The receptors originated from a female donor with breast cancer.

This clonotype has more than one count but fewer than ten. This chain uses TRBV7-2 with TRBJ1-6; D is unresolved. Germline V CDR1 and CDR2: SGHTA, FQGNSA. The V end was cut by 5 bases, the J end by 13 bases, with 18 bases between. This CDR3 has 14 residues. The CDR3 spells CASSPPDPYEPLHF. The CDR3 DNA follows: TGTGCCAGCAGCCCCCCAGACCCCTATGAGCCCCTCCACTTT.

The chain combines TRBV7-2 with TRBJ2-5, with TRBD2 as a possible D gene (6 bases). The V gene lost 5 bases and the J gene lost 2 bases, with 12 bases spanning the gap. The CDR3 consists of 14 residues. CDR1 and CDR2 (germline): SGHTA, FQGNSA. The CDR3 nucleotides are TGTGCCAGCAGCCTGGGGGACTGGCAAGAGACCCAGTACTTC. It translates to CASSLGDWQETQYF.

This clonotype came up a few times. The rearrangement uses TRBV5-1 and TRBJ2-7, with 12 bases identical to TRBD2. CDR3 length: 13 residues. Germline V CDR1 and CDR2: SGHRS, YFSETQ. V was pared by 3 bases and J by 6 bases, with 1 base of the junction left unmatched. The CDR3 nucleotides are TGCGCCAGCAGCTCGGGACTAGCGGGCGAGCAGTACTTC. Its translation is CASSSGLAGEQYF. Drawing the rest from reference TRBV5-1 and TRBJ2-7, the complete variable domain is KAGVTQTPRYLIKTRGQQVTLSCSPISGHRSVSWYQQTPGQGLQFLFEYFSETQRNKGNFPGRFSGRQFSNSRSEMNVSTLELGDSALYLCASSSGLAGEQYFGPGTRLTVT.

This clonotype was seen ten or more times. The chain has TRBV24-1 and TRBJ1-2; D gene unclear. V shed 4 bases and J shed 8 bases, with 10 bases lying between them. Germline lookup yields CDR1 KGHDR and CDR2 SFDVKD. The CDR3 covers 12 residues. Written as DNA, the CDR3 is TGTGCCACCAGTGAAATGGGAACAGGCTACACCTTC. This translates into CATSEMGTGYTF.

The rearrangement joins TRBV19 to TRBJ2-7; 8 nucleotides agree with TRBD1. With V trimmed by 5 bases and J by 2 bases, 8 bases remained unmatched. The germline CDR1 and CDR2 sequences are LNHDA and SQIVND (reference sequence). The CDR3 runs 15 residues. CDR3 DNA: TGTGCCAGTAGTTCCCAGGGGGCGGGAACCTACGAGCAGTACTTC. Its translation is CASSSQGAGTYEQYF.

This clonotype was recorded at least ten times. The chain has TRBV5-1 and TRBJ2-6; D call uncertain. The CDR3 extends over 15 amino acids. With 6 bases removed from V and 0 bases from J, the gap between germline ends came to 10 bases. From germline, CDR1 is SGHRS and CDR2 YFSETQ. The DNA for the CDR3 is TGCGCCAGCACCTGGGGTAGCTCTGGGGCCAACGTCCTGACTTTC. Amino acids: CASTWGSSGANVLTF.

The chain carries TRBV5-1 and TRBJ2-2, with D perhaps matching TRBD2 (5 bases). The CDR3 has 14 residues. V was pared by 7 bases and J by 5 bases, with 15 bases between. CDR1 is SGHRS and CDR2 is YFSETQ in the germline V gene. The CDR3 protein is CASRVLTGTGELFF. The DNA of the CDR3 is TGCGCCAGCCGCGTTCTGACGGGGACCGGGGAGCTGTTTTTT.

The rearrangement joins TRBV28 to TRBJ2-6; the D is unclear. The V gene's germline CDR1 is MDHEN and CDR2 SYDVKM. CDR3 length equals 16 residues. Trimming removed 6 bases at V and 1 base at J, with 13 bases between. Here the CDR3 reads CASRPFRRSGANVLTF. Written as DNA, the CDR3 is TGTGCCAGCAGACCTTTTCGGAGATCTGGGGCCAACGTCCTGACTTTC.

The CDR3, as DNA: TGTGCCAGCAGTGAGGTGGGTGGCCACCCTTCCTACGAGCAGTACTTC. Its protein product is CASSEVGGHPSYEQYF. The rearrangement uses TRBV6-1 and TRBJ2-7, with D uncertain. The CDR3 length is 16 residues. Germline assignment: CDR1 MNHNS and CDR2 SASEGT. V lost 3 bases, J lost 1 base, and 16 bases lay in between.

The CDR3 spells CARSLAGQGNEKLFF. For the CDR3, the DNA is TGTGCCAGAAGCTTGGCGGGACAGGGAAATGAAAAACTGTTTTTT. The chain links TRBV5-3 to TRBJ1-4; 9 bases map to TRBD1. TRBV5-3 qualifies as an ORF whose function is uncertain. CDR3 length: 15 amino acids. V lost 0 bases, J lost 5 bases, and 2 bases stayed unmatched.

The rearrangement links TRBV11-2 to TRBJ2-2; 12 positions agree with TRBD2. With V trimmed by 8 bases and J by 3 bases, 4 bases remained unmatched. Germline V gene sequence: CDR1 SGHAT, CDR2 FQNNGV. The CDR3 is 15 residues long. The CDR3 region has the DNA TGTGCCAGCCACAGACTAGCGGGAGACACCGGGGAGCTGTTTTTT. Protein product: CASHRLAGDTGELFF. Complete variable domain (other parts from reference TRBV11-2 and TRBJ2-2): EAGVAQSPRYKIIEKRQSVAFWCNPISGHATLYWYQQILGQGPKLLIQFQNNGVVDDSQLPKDRFSAERLKGVDSTLKIQPAKLEDSAVYLCASHRLAGDTGELFFGEGSRLTVL.

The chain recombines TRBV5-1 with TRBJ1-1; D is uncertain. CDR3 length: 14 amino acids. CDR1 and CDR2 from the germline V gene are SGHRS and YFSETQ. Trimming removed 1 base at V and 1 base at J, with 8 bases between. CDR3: CASSLRRGNTEAFF. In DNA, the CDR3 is TGCGCCAGCAGCTTGAGGCGGGGGAACACTGAAGCTTTCTTT. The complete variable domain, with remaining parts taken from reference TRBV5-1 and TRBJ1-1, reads KAGVTQTPRYLIKTRGQQVTLSCSPISGHRSVSWYQQTPGQGLQFLFEYFSETQRNKGNFPGRFSGRQFSNSRSEMNVSTLELGDSALYLCASSLRRGNTEAFFGQGTRLTVV.

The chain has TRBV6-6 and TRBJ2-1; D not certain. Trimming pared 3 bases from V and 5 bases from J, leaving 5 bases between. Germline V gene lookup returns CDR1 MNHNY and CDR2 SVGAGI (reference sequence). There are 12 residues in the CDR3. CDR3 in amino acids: CASSYSNNEQFF. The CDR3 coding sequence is TGTGCCAGCAGTTATTCTAACAATGAGCAGTTCTTC.

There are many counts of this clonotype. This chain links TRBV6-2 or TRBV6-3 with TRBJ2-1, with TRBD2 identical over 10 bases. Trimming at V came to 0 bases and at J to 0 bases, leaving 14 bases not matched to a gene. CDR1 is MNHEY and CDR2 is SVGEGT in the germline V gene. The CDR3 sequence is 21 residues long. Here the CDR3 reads CASSYSGATSGTTRSYNEQFF. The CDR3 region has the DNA TGTGCCAGCAGTTACTCGGGGGCTACTAGCGGGACTACCCGCTCCTACAATGAGCAGTTCTTC.

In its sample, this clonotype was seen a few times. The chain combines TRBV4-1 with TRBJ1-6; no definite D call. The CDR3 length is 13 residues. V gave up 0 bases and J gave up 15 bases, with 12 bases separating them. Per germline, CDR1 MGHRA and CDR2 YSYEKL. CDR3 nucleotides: TGCGCCAGCAGCCAAGATACGGTGAAACTCCTCCACTTT. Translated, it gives CASSQDTVKLLHF.

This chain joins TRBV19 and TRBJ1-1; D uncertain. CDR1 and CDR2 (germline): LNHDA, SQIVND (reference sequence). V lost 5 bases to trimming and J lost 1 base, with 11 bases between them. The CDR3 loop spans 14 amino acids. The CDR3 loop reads CASSFRRENTEAFF. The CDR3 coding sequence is TGTGCCAGTAGTTTTCGTCGGGAGAACACTGAAGCTTTCTTT.

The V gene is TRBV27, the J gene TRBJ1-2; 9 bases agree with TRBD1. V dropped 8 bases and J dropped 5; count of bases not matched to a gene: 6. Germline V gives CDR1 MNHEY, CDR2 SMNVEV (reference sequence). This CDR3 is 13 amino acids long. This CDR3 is CASAATGGYGYTF. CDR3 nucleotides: TGTGCCAGCGCCGCGACAGGGGGTTATGGCTACACCTTC.

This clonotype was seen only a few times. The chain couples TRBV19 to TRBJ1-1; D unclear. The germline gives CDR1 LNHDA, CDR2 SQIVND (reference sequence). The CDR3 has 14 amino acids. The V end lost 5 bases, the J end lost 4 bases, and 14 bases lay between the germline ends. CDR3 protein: CASSGPEGRTEAFF. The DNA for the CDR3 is TGTGCCAGTAGTGGCCCGGAGGGTCGCACTGAAGCTTTCTTT.

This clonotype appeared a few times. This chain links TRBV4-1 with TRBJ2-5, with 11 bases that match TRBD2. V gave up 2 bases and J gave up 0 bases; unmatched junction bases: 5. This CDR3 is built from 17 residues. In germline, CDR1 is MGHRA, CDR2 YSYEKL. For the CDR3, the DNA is TGCGCCAGCAGCCAAAACCCGGGACTAGCGGACCAAGAGACCCAGTACTTC. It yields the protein CASSQNPGLADQETQYF.